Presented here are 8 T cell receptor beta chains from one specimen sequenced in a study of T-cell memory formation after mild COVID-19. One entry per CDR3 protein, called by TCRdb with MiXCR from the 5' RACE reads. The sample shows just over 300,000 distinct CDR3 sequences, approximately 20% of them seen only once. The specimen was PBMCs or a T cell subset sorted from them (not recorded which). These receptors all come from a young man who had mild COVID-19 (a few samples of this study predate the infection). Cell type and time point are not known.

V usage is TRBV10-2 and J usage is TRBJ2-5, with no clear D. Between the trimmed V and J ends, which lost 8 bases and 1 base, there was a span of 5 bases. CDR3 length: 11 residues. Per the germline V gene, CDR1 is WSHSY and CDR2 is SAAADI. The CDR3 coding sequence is TGCGCCAGCGGAAGCCAAGAGACCCAGTACTTC. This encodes CASGSQETQYF.

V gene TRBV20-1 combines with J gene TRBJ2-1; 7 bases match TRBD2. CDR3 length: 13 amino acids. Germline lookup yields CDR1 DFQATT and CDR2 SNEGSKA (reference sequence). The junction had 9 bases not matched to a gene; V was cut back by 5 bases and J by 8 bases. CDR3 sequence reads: CSAEPSGTDEQFF. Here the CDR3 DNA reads TGCAGTGCTGAGCCTAGCGGTACTGATGAGCAGTTCTTC.

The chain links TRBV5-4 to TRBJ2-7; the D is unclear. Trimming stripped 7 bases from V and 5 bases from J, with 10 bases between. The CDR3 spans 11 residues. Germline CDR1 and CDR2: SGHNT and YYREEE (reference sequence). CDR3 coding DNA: TGTGCCAGCGGCCTTGGCGACGAGCAGTACTTC. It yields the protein CASGLGDEQYF.

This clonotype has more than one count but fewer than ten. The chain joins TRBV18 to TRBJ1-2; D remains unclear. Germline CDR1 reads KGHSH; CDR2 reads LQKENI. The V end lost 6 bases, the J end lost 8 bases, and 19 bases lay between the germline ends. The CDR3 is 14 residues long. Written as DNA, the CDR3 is TGTGCCAGCTCTACCAGTACAGACTCACGCGGCTACACCTTC. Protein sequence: CASSTSTDSRGYTF.

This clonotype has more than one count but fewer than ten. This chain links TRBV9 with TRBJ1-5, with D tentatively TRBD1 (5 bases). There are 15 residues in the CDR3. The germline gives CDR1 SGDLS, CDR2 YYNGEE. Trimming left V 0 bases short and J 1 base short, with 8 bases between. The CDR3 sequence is CASSVDQGSNQPQHF. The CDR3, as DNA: TGTGCCAGCAGCGTAGATCAGGGAAGCAATCAGCCCCAGCATTTT. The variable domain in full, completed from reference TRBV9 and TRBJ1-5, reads DSGVTQTPKHLITATGQRVTLRCSPRSGDLSVYWYQQSLDQGLQFLIQYYNGEERAKGNILERFSAQQFPDLHSELNLSSLELGDSALYFCASSVDQGSNQPQHFGDGTRLSIL.

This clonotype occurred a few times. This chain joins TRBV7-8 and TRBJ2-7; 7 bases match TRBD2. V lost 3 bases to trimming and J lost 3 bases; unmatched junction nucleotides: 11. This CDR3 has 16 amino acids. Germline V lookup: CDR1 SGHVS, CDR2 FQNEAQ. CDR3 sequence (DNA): TGTGCCAGCAGCTTGTTTGGGGGGGATCGGAGCTACGAGCAGTACGTC. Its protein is CASSLFGGDRSYEQYV.

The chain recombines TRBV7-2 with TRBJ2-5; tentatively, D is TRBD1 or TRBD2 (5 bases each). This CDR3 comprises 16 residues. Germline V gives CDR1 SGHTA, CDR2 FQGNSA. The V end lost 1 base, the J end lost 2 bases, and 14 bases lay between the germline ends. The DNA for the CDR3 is TGTGCCAGCAGCTTAGTCCCGGGGCTGAGACAAGAGACCCAGTACTTC. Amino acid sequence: CASSLVPGLRQETQYF.

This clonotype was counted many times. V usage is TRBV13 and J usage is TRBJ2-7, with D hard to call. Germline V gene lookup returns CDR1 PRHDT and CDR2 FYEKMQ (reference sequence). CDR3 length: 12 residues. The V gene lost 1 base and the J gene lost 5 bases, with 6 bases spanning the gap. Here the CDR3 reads CASSLVGNEQYF. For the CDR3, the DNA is TGTGCCAGCAGCTTAGTTGGGAACGAGCAGTACTTC.